The next 24 T cell receptor beta chains were all read from a single sample in a study of CD8+ T cells in alopecia areata. Reverse transcription of extracted RNA yielded cDNA, which provided the sequencing template. The repertoire was sequenced with immunoSEQ multiplex PCR; TCRdb's copy has only in-frame clones and lacks some. This table holds about 190,000 clones, 60% found once. The sample's treatment: oral pan-JAK inhibitor, 5-10 mg twice daily. The input for sequencing was CD4+ T cells sorted from blood, taken at week 4, from a patient treated with tofacitinib. Receptors were obtained from a human donor with alopecia areata.

This clone was observed a single time. The same CDR3 also results from other DNA sequences found in this sample. This rearrangement joins TRBV19 to TRBJ1-5, with D maybe TRBD1 (5 bases). CDR1 is LNHDA and CDR2 is SQIVND in the germline V gene (reference sequence). CDR3 length: 13 amino acids. Trimming cost V 5 bases and J 4 bases, with 9 bases left between them. The CDR3 region is CASSSSGNQPQHF. The CDR3 DNA reads as TGTGCCAGTAGTTCCTCAGGGAATCAGCCCCAGCATTTT. The whole variable domain, filled in from reference TRBV19 and TRBJ1-5, reads DGGITQSPKYLFRKEGQNVTLSCEQNLNHDAMYWYRQDPGQGLRLIYYSQIVNDFQKGDIAEGYSVSREKKESFPLTVTSAQKNPTAFYLCASSSSGNQPQHFGDGTRLSIL.

There are a few counts of this clone. The gene calls are TRBV4-1 and TRBJ2-7; TRBD2 agrees at 11 bases. CDR3 length: 18 residues. The germline V gene encodes CDR1 MGHRA and CDR2 YSYEKL. Trimming removed 1 base from V and 1 base from J; junction bases left unmatched: 9. The CDR3 DNA reads as TGCGCCAGCAGCCAAGGTCAGGAACTAGCGGGAGAATCCTACGAGCAGTACTTC. It translates to CASSQGQELAGESYEQYF.

The genes are TRBV30 and TRBJ1-5, with a weak D call TRBD1 (5 bases). CDR1 is GTSNPN, CDR2 SVGIG, per germline (reference sequence). The CDR3 runs to 13 residues. Trimming shortened V by 5 bases and J by 6 bases, and 14 bases separated the two germline ends. The CDR3 sequence: CAWGVREGQPQHF. Written as DNA, the CDR3 is TGTGCCTGGGGCGTCAGGGAAGGTCAGCCCCAGCATTTT.

The V gene is TRBV2, the J gene TRBJ1-1, with TRBD1 matching 9 bases. Trimming removed 6 bases from V and 5 bases from J; junction bases left unmatched: 4. The germline CDR1 and CDR2 sequences are SNHLY and FYNNEI. There are 13 residues in the CDR3. CDR3 coding DNA: TGTGCCAGCAGCCGACAGGGGGTTACTGAAGCTTTCTTT. Translating gives CASSRQGVTEAFF.

J is TRBJ1-4 and V is TRBV29-1; unclear D gene. The germline V and J ends were trimmed by 1 base and 7 bases, with 13 bases remaining between them. Germline V lookup: CDR1 SQVTM, CDR2 ANQGSEA. The CDR3 contains 14 residues. CDR3 amino acids: CSVEVPAKGEKLFF. CDR3 bases: TGCAGCGTTGAAGTTCCGGCTAAGGGTGAAAAACTGTTTTTT.

The chain joins TRBV29-1 to TRBJ1-2, with a tentative D call TRBD1 (6 bases). CDR1 SQVTM and CDR2 ANQGSEA come from the germline V gene. CDR3 length equals 12 residues. Trimming left V 6 bases short and J 2 bases short, with 10 bases between. CDR3 amino acids: CSVPGTNYGYTF. CDR3 in DNA: TGCAGCGTCCCCGGGACAAACTATGGCTACACCTTC.

This chain connects TRBV6-5 to TRBJ1-1; 7 nucleotides agree with TRBD1. The junction had 3 bases not matched to a gene; V was cut back by 8 bases and J by 3 bases. The V gene's germline CDR1 is MNHEY and CDR2 SVGAGI. This CDR3 spans 12 amino acids. CDR3 bases: TGTGCCAGCGGCAGGGGGGACACTGAAGCTTTCTTT. Translated: CASGRGDTEAFF.

This chain links TRBV4-1 with TRBJ1-2, with 7 bases aligning to TRBD1. Looked up from germline, CDR1 is MGHRA and CDR2 is YSYEKL. CDR3 length: 14 residues. V gave up 2 bases and J gave up 2 bases; unmatched junction bases: 2. Here the CDR3 reads CASSQQDRNYGYTF. CDR3 DNA: TGCGCCAGCAGCCAACAGGACAGGAACTATGGCTACACCTTC.

This clone has more than one count but fewer than ten. This chain joins TRBV5-8 and TRBJ2-5; D perhaps matches TRBD1 (5 bases). Germline-derived CDR1 and CDR2 are SGHTS and YDEGEE. V lost 1 base, J lost 4 bases, and 17 bases lay in between. This CDR3 has 16 residues. DNA for the CDR3: TGTGCCAGCAGCTTGCTGGGTCAGGGTGGTCTAGAGACCCAGTACTTC. Its protein is CASSLLGQGGLETQYF. Based on the CDR3 plus reference TRBV5-8 and TRBJ2-5, the full variable domain is EAGVTQSPTHLIKTRGQQATLRCSPISGHTSVYWYQQALGLGLQFLLWYDEGEERNRGNFPPRFSGRQFPNYSSELNVNALELEDSALYLCASSLLGQGGLETQYFGPGTRLLVL.

Only a few counts were recorded for this clone. V usage is TRBV5-6 and J usage is TRBJ2-3; a possible D gene is TRBD2 (6 bases). V lost 2 bases, J lost 6 bases, and 13 bases lay in between. The germline CDR1 and CDR2 sequences are SGHDT and YYEEEE. This CDR3 region has 14 residues. CDR3 protein: CASSFGTRGDTQYF. The CDR3 coding sequence is TGTGCCAGCAGCTTCGGGACTCGCGGGGATACGCAGTATTTT.

The chain uses TRBV29-1 and TRBJ2-5; D might be TRBD1 or TRBD2, each matching 7 bases. This CDR3 is built from 13 residues. Germline assignment: CDR1 SQVTM and CDR2 ANQGSEA. Trimming removed 7 bases from V and 7 bases from J, with 19 bases in between. As DNA, the CDR3 is TGCAGCGGTGACAGGGACCCGGGGGGGACCCAGTACTTC. Protein: CSGDRDPGGTQYF.

The chain links TRBV27 to TRBJ2-7, with 9 bases fitting TRBD1. This CDR3 has 14 amino acids. The ends lost 6 bases at V and 5 bases at J; junction bases unmatched: 8. CDR1 is MNHEY, CDR2 SMNVEV, per germline (reference sequence). The CDR3 nucleotides are TGTGCCAGCAGCAAACAGGGGGCGAGCCACGAGCAGTACTTC. Amino acid sequence: CASSKQGASHEQYF.

This clone has just a few counts. In DNA form, the CDR3 reads TGTGCCAGCAGTTTCGGGGGACAGCCCCAGCATTTT. This sequence encodes CASSFGGQPQHF. The chain uses TRBV7-9 and TRBJ1-5; possibly TRBD1 for D (5 bases). The CDR3 consists of 12 residues. Trimming removed 6 bases at V and 7 bases at J, with 10 bases between. Germline V gene data show CDR1 as SEHNR and CDR2 as FQNEAQ (reference sequence).

The V call is TRBV5-4, the J call TRBJ1-1; 7 bases agree with TRBD1. The CDR3 is made up of 14 amino acids. Germline CDR1 SGHNT, CDR2 YYREEE (reference sequence). Unmatched junction bases numbered 4, after V lost 4 bases and J lost 1 base. The DNA for the CDR3 is TGTGCCAGCAGCCCGGGACAGAGGAACACTGAAGCTTTCTTT. Residues: CASSPGQRNTEAFF.

The chain recombines TRBV7-2 with TRBJ1-2; D gene uncertain. This CDR3 region has 14 residues. Germline values: CDR1 SGHTA, CDR2 FQGNSA. V was clipped by 3 bases and J by 7 bases, with 15 bases between them. CDR3 DNA sequence: TGTGCCAGCAGCTTGCAAATGGCCCCTGGTGGCTACACCTTC. It yields the protein CASSLQMAPGGYTF.

This clone was seen more than once but under ten times. J is TRBJ2-1 and V is TRBV5-1; D remains ambiguous. Germline CDR1 and CDR2: SGHRS and YFSETQ. The CDR3 is made up of 12 amino acids. V lost 7 bases to trimming and J lost 9 bases, with 14 bases between them. The CDR3 region is CASSPSGVEQFF. Written as DNA, the CDR3 is TGCGCCAGCTCCCCTTCAGGTGTTGAGCAGTTCTTC. Filled out from reference TRBV5-1 and TRBJ2-1, the complete variable domain reads KAGVTQTPRYLIKTRGQQVTLSCSPISGHRSVSWYQQTPGQGLQFLFEYFSETQRNKGNFPGRFSGRQFSNSRSEMNVSTLELGDSALYLCASSPSGVEQFFGPGTRLTVL.

This clone was counted a few times. The chain has TRBV29-1 and TRBJ1-4; D is unresolved. The germline gives CDR1 SQVTM, CDR2 ANQGSEA. CDR3 length: 13 amino acids. V lost 7 bases and J lost 0, with 9 bases in between. CDR3 sequence reads: CSAGLSTNEKLFF. The CDR3 DNA follows: TGCAGCGCCGGACTGTCAACTAATGAAAAACTGTTTTTT. The full variable domain, with the rest looked up from reference TRBV29-1 and TRBJ1-4, is SAVISQKPSRDICQRGTSLTIQCQVDSQVTMMFWYRQQPGQSLTLIATANQGSEATYESGFVIDKFPISRPNLTFSTLTVSNMSPEDSSIYLCSAGLSTNEKLFFGSGTQLSVL.

The rearrangement uses TRBV14 and TRBJ1-2; the D is unclear. Germline CDR1 is SGHDN and CDR2 is FVKESK. Trimming stripped 1 base from V and 4 bases from J, with 7 bases between. The CDR3 spans 13 residues. CDR3 loop: CASSQGGGYGYTF. The CDR3 coding sequence is TGTGCCAGCAGCCAAGGGGGAGGCTATGGCTACACCTTC.

Written as DNA, the CDR3 is TGTGCCAGCAGTTACACAAAGACAGGGGATGGTGGCTACACCTTC. It specifies CASSYTKTGDGGYTF. The V and J genes are TRBV6-5 and TRBJ1-2; TRBD1 matches 8 bases. The CDR3 runs to 15 residues. Germline CDR1 MNHEY, CDR2 SVGAGI. The J segment lost 7 bases and the V segment lost 2 bases, leaving 9 bases of the junction unmatched.

The chain recombines TRBV2 with TRBJ2-2; 8 bases are shared with TRBD2. Germline values: CDR1 SNHLY, CDR2 FYNNEI. V lost 7 bases to trimming and J lost 5 bases; unmatched junction nucleotides: 6. This CDR3 comprises 14 residues. The CDR3 loop reads CASILAGITGELFF. The CDR3 region has the DNA TGTGCCAGCATATTAGCGGGAATTACCGGGGAGCTGTTTTTT.

This chain joins TRBV4-2 and TRBJ2-2; a weak D match, TRBD1 (5 bases). Deletions cut 0 bases from V and 6 bases from J, with 11 bases between. Germline lookup yields CDR1 LGHNA and CDR2 YNFKEQ. This CDR3 contains 15 residues. CDR3 protein: CASSQDGAGAGELFF. For the CDR3, the DNA is TGTGCCAGCAGCCAAGATGGGGCTGGGGCCGGGGAGCTGTTTTTT.

This clone has only a few counts. CDR3 amino acids: CAWDRTYEQYF. The DNA for the CDR3 is TGTGCCTGGGACAGGACCTACGAGCAGTACTTC. The chain combines TRBV30 with TRBJ2-7; tentative D call: TRBD1 (6 bases). The germline CDR1 and CDR2 sequences are GTSNPN and SVGIG (reference sequence). V lost 5 bases to trimming and J lost 2 bases, with 7 bases between them. The CDR3 loop spans 11 amino acids.

This clone was detected a few times. The chain links TRBV7-2 to TRBJ2-2; D gene ambiguous. V was shortened by 1 base and J by 5 bases, with 14 bases between the two germline ends. The CDR3 loop spans 16 amino acids. Germline V gene data show CDR1 as SGHTA and CDR2 as FQGNSA. The chain's CDR3 is CASSLEAFLGTGELFF. The CDR3 nucleotides are TGTGCCAGCAGCTTAGAAGCTTTCTTGGGTACCGGGGAGCTGTTTTTT. The full variable domain, rest sourced from reference TRBV7-2 and TRBJ2-2, is GAGVSQSPSNKVTEKGKDVELRCDPISGHTALYWYRQSLGQGLEFLIYFQGNSAPDKSGLPSDRFSAERTGGSVSTLTIQRTQQEDSAVYLCASSLEAFLGTGELFFGEGSRLTVL.

The chain employs TRBV6-1 and TRBJ2-1, with 7 bases aligning to TRBD1. CDR1 MNHNS and CDR2 SASEGT come from the germline V gene. This CDR3 spans 11 amino acids. The CDR3 DNA follows: TGTGCAACCGACAGGGCGCTTGAGCAGTTCTTC. This encodes CATDRALEQFF.